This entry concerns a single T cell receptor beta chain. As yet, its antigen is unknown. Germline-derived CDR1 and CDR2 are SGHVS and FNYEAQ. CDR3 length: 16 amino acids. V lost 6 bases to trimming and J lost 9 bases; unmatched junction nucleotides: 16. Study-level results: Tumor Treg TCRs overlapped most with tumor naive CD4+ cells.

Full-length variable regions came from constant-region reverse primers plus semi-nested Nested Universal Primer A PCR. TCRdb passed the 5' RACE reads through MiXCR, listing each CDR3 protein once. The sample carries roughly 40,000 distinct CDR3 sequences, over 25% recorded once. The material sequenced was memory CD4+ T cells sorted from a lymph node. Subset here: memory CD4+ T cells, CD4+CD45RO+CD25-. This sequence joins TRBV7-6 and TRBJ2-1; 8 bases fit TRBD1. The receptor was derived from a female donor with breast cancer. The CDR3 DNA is TGTGCCAGCAGTCCATACCGGGACAGGAAGGGTAGTGAGCAGTTCTTC. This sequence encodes CASSPYRDRKGSEQFF. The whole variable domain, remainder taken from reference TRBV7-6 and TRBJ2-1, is GAGVSQSPRYKVTKRGQDVALRCDPISGHVSLYWYRQALGQGPEFLTYFNYEAQQDKSGLPNDRFSAERPEGSISTLTIQRTEQRDSAMYRCASSPYRDRKGSEQFFGPGTRLTVL.